Following are 27 T cell receptor beta chains from one sample sequenced in a study of beta chain features in type 1 diabetes. Study outcomes and limitations: Type 1 diabetes patients had TCRB CDR3s that were shorter (moderately but significantly so) in all four CD4+ subsets.

Investigators reverse transcribed all isolated RNA, so they sequenced expressed TCRB transcripts. Repertoires were generated with immunoSEQ multiplex PCR, while TCRdb's copy carries only in-frame clones and drops some. The repertoire holds over 150,000 clones, almost 8% seen once, with approximately 0.54% in the top ten. These TCRs' antigens remain unknown. The specimen sequenced was central memory CD4+ T cells from blood. Receptor source: a young man with type 1 diabetes.

This clone was counted a few times. The chain uses TRBV4-1 and TRBJ2-3; D gene ambiguous. Per germline, CDR1 MGHRA and CDR2 YSYEKL. CDR3 length: 15 amino acids. Trimming cost V 7 bases and J 0 bases, with 14 bases left between them. The CDR3 region is CASTKFPTSTDTQYF. For the CDR3, the DNA is TGCGCCAGCACTAAATTCCCCACTAGCACAGATACGCAGTATTTT.

The J gene is TRBJ2-7, the V gene TRBV5-1; tentative D call: TRBD1 (5 bases). The V gene lost 0 bases and the J gene lost 4 bases, with 17 bases spanning the gap. The CDR3 has 16 amino acids. From germline, CDR1 is SGHRS and CDR2 YFSETQ. CDR3 sequence (DNA): TGCGCCAGCAGCTTGGGTGGATCGACAGCTGGGTACGAGCAGTACTTC. Protein sequence: CASSLGGSTAGYEQYF. Full variable domain (rest looked up from reference TRBV5-1 and TRBJ2-7): KAGVTQTPRYLIKTRGQQVTLSCSPISGHRSVSWYQQTPGQGLQFLFEYFSETQRNKGNFPGRFSGRQFSNSRSEMNVSTLELGDSALYLCASSLGGSTAGYEQYFGPGTRLTVT.

This clone has only a few counts. The chain combines TRBV30 with TRBJ1-2, with 9 positions matching TRBD1. Germline V gene sequence: CDR1 GTSNPN, CDR2 SVGIG (reference sequence). The CDR3 length is 15 residues. The junction had 13 bases not matched to a gene; V was cut back by 8 bases and J by 3 bases. The CDR3 coding sequence is TGTGCCCCCTACCATCCAGACAGGGGGGACTATGGCTACACCTTC. Translated: CAPYHPDRGDYGYTF.

The rearrangement joins TRBV5-1 to TRBJ1-2, with D hard to call. Trimming removed 4 bases at V and 4 bases at J, with 17 bases between. The CDR3 is made up of 15 amino acids. Per the germline V gene, CDR1 is SGHRS and CDR2 is YFSETQ. CDR3 protein: CASSPDGGIGYGYTF. The CDR3 region has the DNA TGCGCCAGCAGCCCAGATGGAGGGATCGGCTATGGCTACACCTTC.

This rearrangement joins TRBV7-8 to TRBJ2-7; 9 bases agree with TRBD1. CDR3 length: 14 residues. Germline V CDR1 and CDR2: SGHVS, FQNEAQ. V lost 5 bases, J lost 4 bases, and 6 bases stayed unmatched. The CDR3 DNA sequence: TGTGCCAGCAGCCCGGGACAGGGTAAATACGAGCAGTACTTC. Protein sequence: CASSPGQGKYEQYF.

V gene TRBV7-8 combines with J gene TRBJ1-4; D remains ambiguous. This CDR3 is 14 amino acids long. V lost 0 bases to trimming and J lost 5 bases, with 7 bases between them. CDR1 is SGHVS and CDR2 is FQNEAQ in the germline V gene. DNA for the CDR3: TGTGCCAGCAGCTTAGCGCTAGCGAATGAAAAACTGTTTTTT. This codes for CASSLALANEKLFF. The variable domain in full, with the rest retrieved from reference TRBV7-8 and TRBJ1-4, is GAGVSQSPRYKVAKRGQDVALRCDPISGHVSLFWYQQALGQGPEFLTYFQNEAQLDKSGLPSDRFFAERPEGSVSTLKIQRTQQEDSAVYLCASSLALANEKLFFGSGTQLSVL.

This clone was detected only a few times. The final CDR3 position lacks the conserved phenylalanine or tryptophan, pointing to a likely read error. The DNA is omitted, as the CDR3 cannot be located on it reliably, and the CDR3 follows TCRdb's listing. The chain carries TRBV28 and TRBJ1-1; the D segment call TRBD1 is taken from the table without a DNA check. The CDR3 sequence runs 14 residues, both termini included. Germline V lookup: CDR1 MDHEN, CDR2 SYDVKM. The CDR3 sequence is CASSSTRQGAIPFC.

This clone showed up many times. The rearrangement uses TRBV29-1 and TRBJ1-5, with D uncertain. Trimming shortened V by 6 bases and J by 2 bases, and 11 bases separated the two germline ends. The CDR3 extends over 13 amino acids. The germline gives CDR1 SQVTM, CDR2 ANQGSEA. CDR3 loop: CSVSGEGNQPQHF. As DNA, the CDR3 is TGCAGCGTCTCCGGGGAAGGCAATCAGCCCCAGCATTTT.

V gene TRBV7-2 combines with J gene TRBJ2-3; D possibly corresponds to TRBD2 (6 bases). V lost 3 bases, J lost 6 bases, and 10 bases lay in between. There are 13 residues in the CDR3. The germline CDR1 and CDR2 sequences are SGHTA and FQGNSA. CDR3 region: CASSFGGEDTQYF. As DNA, the CDR3 is TGTGCCAGCAGCTTCGGAGGGGAGGATACGCAGTATTTT.

There are a few counts of this clone. The CDR3 reads CASSLLYGRDTGELFF. The CDR3 DNA reads TGTGCCAGCAGTTTATTGTACGGGAGGGACACCGGGGAGCTGTTTTTT. This sequence joins TRBV28 and TRBJ2-2; TRBD2 aligns across 8 bases. Germline values: CDR1 MDHEN, CDR2 SYDVKM. The V segment lost 1 base and the J segment 3 bases; nucleotides outside the gene matches: 4. There are 16 residues in the CDR3.

The rearrangement uses TRBV18 and TRBJ1-1; TRBD1 matches 7 bases. The CDR3 is 15 residues long. CDR1 is KGHSH, CDR2 LQKENI, per germline. Germline trimming cut 5 bases from V and 0 bases from J; bases unmatched to any gene: 6. The CDR3 loop reads CASSTRQGVNTEAFF. DNA of the CDR3: TGTGCCAGCTCAACTCGACAGGGAGTGAACACTGAAGCTTTCTTT.

V usage is TRBV7-8 and J usage is TRBJ2-5; 7 bases map to TRBD2. The CDR3 has 16 amino acids. CDR1 SGHVS and CDR2 FQNEAQ come from the germline V gene. V lost 5 bases, J lost 2 bases, and 11 bases stayed unmatched. The CDR3 spells CASSLNRGTIQETQYF. CDR3 bases: TGTGCCAGCAGCCTAAACCGAGGGACTATACAAGAGACCCAGTACTTC.

The chain is built from TRBV5-4 and TRBJ2-4, with TRBD2 identical over 13 bases. The CDR3 extends over 15 amino acids. The ends lost 0 bases at V and 8 bases at J; junction bases unmatched: 2. CDR1 and CDR2 from the germline V gene are SGHNT and YYREEE (reference sequence). The CDR3 DNA reads as TGTGCCAGCAGCTTGGATACTAGCGGGAGGGACATTCAGTACTTC. Residues: CASSLDTSGRDIQYF.

V gene TRBV5-1 combines with J gene TRBJ1-3; 10 bases align to TRBD1. Trimming at V came to 4 bases and at J to 4 bases, leaving 8 bases not matched to a gene. Germline CDR1 SGHRS, CDR2 YFSETQ. The CDR3 has 16 amino acids. In DNA, the CDR3 is TGCGCCAGCAGCCGGTGGGGACAGGGGACCGGAAACACCATATATTTT. Protein product: CASSRWGQGTGNTIYF.

This clone was found a few times. The chain links TRBV29-1 to TRBJ2-1, with 8 positions matching TRBD1. The length of the CDR3 is 14 residues. Germline lookup yields CDR1 SQVTM and CDR2 ANQGSEA. V lost 6 bases and J lost 4; bases outside the gene matches: 8. The CDR3 here is CSVSSRGPYNEQFF. The CDR3 DNA sequence: TGCAGCGTCTCAAGCAGGGGGCCTTACAATGAGCAGTTCTTC.

The chain recombines TRBV6-6 with TRBJ2-3, with 8 bases fitting TRBD1. This CDR3 is 15 amino acids long. CDR1 and CDR2 from the germline V gene are MNHNY and SVGAGI (reference sequence). J gave up 1 base and V 7 bases, and 7 bases lay outside the gene matches. The CDR3 coding sequence is TGTGCCAGCACGACAGGGGCTGCGGGCACAGATACGCAGTATTTT. It codes for CASTTGAAGTDTQYF.

The chain couples TRBV5-6 to TRBJ2-7, with 7 bases lining up with TRBD1. V lost 0 bases, J lost 5 bases, and 5 bases stayed unmatched. Germline V lookup: CDR1 SGHDT, CDR2 YYEEEE. The CDR3 sequence is 14 residues long. This CDR3 reads CASSLGQGPNEQYF. CDR3 nucleotide sequence: TGTGCCAGCAGCTTGGGACAGGGCCCCAACGAGCAGTACTTC.

The chain combines TRBV28 with TRBJ2-1; D might be TRBD1 (5 bases). The CDR3 has 12 residues. The V gene's germline CDR1 is MDHEN and CDR2 SYDVKM. With 3 bases removed from V and 10 bases from J, the gap between germline ends came to 10 bases. The chain's CDR3 is CASSFNAGEQFF. CDR3 DNA: TGTGCCAGCAGTTTTAATGCAGGGGAGCAGTTCTTC.

The chain has TRBV7-8 and TRBJ2-1; maybe TRBD2 (6 bases). Germline assignment: CDR1 SGHVS and CDR2 FQNEAQ. CDR3 length equals 16 residues. V lost 1 base and J lost 4, with 14 bases in between. CDR3: CASSLGTTGTYNEQFF. In DNA form, the CDR3 reads TGTGCCAGCAGCTTAGGGACTACGGGGACTTACAATGAGCAGTTCTTC.

This clone appeared a few times. A read error may produce the germline difference seen at one junction end. The chain recombines TRBV28 with TRBJ1-2; 7 positions match TRBD1. Looked up from germline, CDR1 is MDHEN and CDR2 is SYDVKM. The CDR3 is made up of 15 amino acids. DNA of the CDR3: TGTGCCAGCACTTTAGGGATGGACAGGAGGGGTGGCTACACCTTC. Encoded protein: CASTLGMDRRGGYTF.

This clone was recorded once. The chain is built from TRBV5-6 and TRBJ2-7; tentative D call: TRBD2 (5 bases). The germline CDR1 and CDR2 sequences are SGHDT and YYEEEE. Trimming shortened V by 6 bases and J by 7 bases, and 14 bases separated the two germline ends. The CDR3 contains 12 residues. The chain's CDR3 is CASNSLRGEQYF. DNA of the CDR3: TGTGCCAGCAACTCGCTCAGAGGGGAGCAGTACTTC.

The rearrangement uses TRBV5-6 and TRBJ2-3, with no clear D. The CDR3 length is 13 residues. V gave up 1 base and J gave up 2 bases, with 5 bases separating them. The germline V gene has CDR1 SGHDT and CDR2 YYEEEE. CDR3 DNA: TGTGCCAGCAGCTTGCGCGTCACAGATACGCAGTATTTT. This translates into CASSLRVTDTQYF.

This chain joins TRBV18 and TRBJ2-7, with 10 bases fitting TRBD1. This CDR3 region has 14 residues. Germline-derived CDR1 and CDR2 are KGHSH and LQKENI. V lost 5 bases and J lost 3; bases outside the gene matches: 4. CDR3 in amino acids: CASSADRGNYEQYF. The CDR3 coding sequence is TGTGCCAGCTCAGCGGACAGGGGGAACTACGAGCAGTACTTC. Full variable domain (outside the CDR3, taken from reference TRBV18 and TRBJ2-7): NAGVMQNPRHLVRRRGQEARLRCSPMKGHSHVYWYRQLPEEGLKFMVYLQKENIIDESGMPKERFSAEFPKEGPSILRIQQVVRGDSAAYFCASSADRGNYEQYFGPGTRLTVT.

In its sample, this clone was seen a few times. The chain is built from TRBV4-2 and TRBJ2-1; 9 nucleotides align to TRBD2. CDR3 length equals 18 residues. Trimming took 1 base from V and 9 from J; bases not matched to a gene: 16. Germline V lookup: CDR1 LGHNA, CDR2 YNFKEQ. The CDR3 bases are TGTGCCAGCAGCCAAGCCTTCTCCGGGACTAGCTTCCCGAGTGAGCAGTTCTTC. Protein sequence: CASSQAFSGTSFPSEQFF.

This clone has more than one count but fewer than ten. V usage is TRBV15 and J usage is TRBJ2-3; D gene unclear. Germline V lookup: CDR1 LNHNV, CDR2 YYDKDF (reference sequence). Trimming pared 1 base from V and 4 bases from J, leaving 9 bases between. CDR3 length: 14 residues. CDR3 DNA sequence: TGTGCCACCAGCAGAGCCCCCCAATCAGATACGCAGTATTTT. It yields the protein CATSRAPQSDTQYF.

This clone came up a few times. The chain couples TRBV6-6 to TRBJ2-1, with TRBD2 matching 7 bases. Germline CDR1 is MNHNY and CDR2 is SVGAGI (reference sequence). Trimming at V came to 4 bases and at J to 3 bases, leaving 6 bases not matched to a gene. There are 15 residues in the CDR3. Here the CDR3 reads CASSSRGTNYNEQFF. DNA for the CDR3: TGTGCCAGCAGTTCTCGCGGGACTAACTACAATGAGCAGTTCTTC.

This clone came up a few times. This chain links TRBV28 with TRBJ1-6, with D possibly being TRBD1 (6 bases). Trimming took off 7 bases at V and 6 bases at J, with 13 bases between the two ends. This CDR3 is 14 amino acids long. In germline, CDR1 is MDHEN, CDR2 SYDVKM. CDR3 bases: TGTGCCAGCACCGGACAGCGATTTAATTCACCCCTCCACTTT. Protein: CASTGQRFNSPLHF.